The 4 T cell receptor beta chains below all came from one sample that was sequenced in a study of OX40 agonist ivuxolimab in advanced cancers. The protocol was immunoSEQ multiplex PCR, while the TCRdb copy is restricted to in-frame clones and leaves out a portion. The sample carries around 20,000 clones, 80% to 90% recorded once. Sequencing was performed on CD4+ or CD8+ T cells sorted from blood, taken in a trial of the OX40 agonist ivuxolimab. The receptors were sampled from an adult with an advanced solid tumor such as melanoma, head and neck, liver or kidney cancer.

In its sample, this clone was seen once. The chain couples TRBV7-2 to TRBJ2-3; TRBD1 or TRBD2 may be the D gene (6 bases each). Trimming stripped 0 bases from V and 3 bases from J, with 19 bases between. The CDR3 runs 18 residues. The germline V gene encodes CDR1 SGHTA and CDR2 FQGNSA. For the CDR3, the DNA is TGTGCCAGCAGCTTAGCGCTTCCGGGGGCGGTAACTACAGATACGCAGTATTTT. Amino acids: CASSLALPGAVTTDTQYF.

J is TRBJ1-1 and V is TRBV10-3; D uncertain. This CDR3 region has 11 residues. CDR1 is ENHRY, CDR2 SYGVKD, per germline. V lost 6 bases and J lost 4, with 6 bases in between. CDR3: CAIRGITEAFF. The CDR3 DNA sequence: TGTGCCATCAGGGGCATCACTGAAGCTTTCTTT.

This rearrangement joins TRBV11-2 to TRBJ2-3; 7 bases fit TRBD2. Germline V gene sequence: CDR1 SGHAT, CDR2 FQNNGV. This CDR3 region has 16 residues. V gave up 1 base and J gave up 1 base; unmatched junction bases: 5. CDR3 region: CASSLVGLAGTDTQYF. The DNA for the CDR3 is TGTGCCAGCAGCTTAGTTGGTCTAGCGGGCACAGATACGCAGTATTTT.

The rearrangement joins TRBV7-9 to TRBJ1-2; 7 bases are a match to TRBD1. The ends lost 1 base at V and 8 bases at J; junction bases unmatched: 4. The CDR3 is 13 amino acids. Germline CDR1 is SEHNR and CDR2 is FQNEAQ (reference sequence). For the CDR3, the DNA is TGTGCCAGCAGCTTAGGTCAGGGGGACGGCTACACCTTC. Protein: CASSLGQGDGYTF.